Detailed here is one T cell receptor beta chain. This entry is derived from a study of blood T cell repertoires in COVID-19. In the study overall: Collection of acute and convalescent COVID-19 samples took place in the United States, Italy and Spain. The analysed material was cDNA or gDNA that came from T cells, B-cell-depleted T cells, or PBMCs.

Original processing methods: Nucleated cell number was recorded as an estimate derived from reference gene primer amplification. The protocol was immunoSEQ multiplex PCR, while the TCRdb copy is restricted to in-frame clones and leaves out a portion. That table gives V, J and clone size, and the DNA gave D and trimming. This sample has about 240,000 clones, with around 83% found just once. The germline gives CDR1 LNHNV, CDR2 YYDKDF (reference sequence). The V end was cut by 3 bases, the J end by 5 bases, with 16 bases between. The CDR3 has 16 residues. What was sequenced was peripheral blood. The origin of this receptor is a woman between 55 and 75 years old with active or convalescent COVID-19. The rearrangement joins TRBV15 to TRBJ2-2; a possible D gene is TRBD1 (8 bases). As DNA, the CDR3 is TGTGCCACCAGCAGGAACAGGGGGGGTCGGACCGGGGAGCTGTTTTTT. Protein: CATSRNRGGRTGELFF.